This entry lists 15 T cell receptor beta chains sequenced from one sample in a study of lymphopenia after photon versus proton radiotherapy. Some clones are missing from TCRdb's copy, which holds only in-frame ones; the method was immunoSEQ multiplex PCR. Of about 50,000 clones listed, more than 85% are singletons. Material: peripheral blood, obtained from a patient treated with photon-based radiotherapy. The receptors were sampled from a woman aged 40 to 55 with cholangiocarcinoma.

The chain links TRBV9 to TRBJ2-1; 8 nucleotides align to TRBD1. V was clipped by 2 bases and J by 4 bases; unmatched bases: 2. The CDR3 totals 14 residues. Germline V gene sequence: CDR1 SGDLS, CDR2 YYNGEE. This CDR3 reads CASSVGQAYNEQFF. Written as DNA, the CDR3 is TGTGCCAGCAGCGTGGGACAGGCATACAATGAGCAGTTCTTC.

The V gene is TRBV5-1, the J gene TRBJ1-1, with D possibly matching TRBD1 (5 bases). Between the trimmed V and J ends, which lost 3 bases and 3 bases, there was a span of 12 bases. The germline CDR1 and CDR2 sequences are SGHRS and YFSETQ. The CDR3 has 14 residues. This CDR3 reads CASSSRSGDTEAFF. The CDR3 coding sequence is TGCGCCAGCAGCTCTAGGTCGGGGGACACTGAAGCTTTCTTT.

The rearrangement joins TRBV5-1 to TRBJ1-6; tentatively, D is TRBD1 (5 bases). V lost 4 bases to trimming and J lost 6 bases, with 14 bases between them. The CDR3 spans 15 residues. The V gene's germline CDR1 is SGHRS and CDR2 YFSETQ. CDR3 in DNA: TGCGCCAGCAGCCGCTCCAGGGAGGGTAATTCACCCCTCCACTTT. It encodes CASSRSREGNSPLHF.

This chain connects TRBV6-1 to TRBJ2-3; 8 nucleotides match TRBD2. V trimming: 6 bases; J trimming: 0 bases; junction bases outside the gene matches: 11. Germline values: CDR1 MNHNS, CDR2 SASEGT. This CDR3 comprises 17 residues. The CDR3 DNA is TGTGCCAGCAGCGAACATTTAGCGGGGACTAGCACAGATACGCAGTATTTT. Its translation: CASSEHLAGTSTDTQYF.

The chain carries TRBV7-2 and TRBJ2-2; 7 bases line up with TRBD1. Germline-derived CDR1 and CDR2 are SGHTA and FQGNSA. V lost 5 bases to trimming and J lost 6 bases; unmatched junction nucleotides: 3. The CDR3 is made up of 13 amino acids. CDR3 DNA: TGTGCCAGCAGCGCGGACAGGCCCGGGGAGCTGTTTTTT. It is translated as CASSADRPGELFF.

This chain joins TRBV9 and TRBJ2-3; D might be TRBD1 (6 bases). The CDR3 has 16 amino acids. V was cut by 3 bases and J by 7 bases, with 21 bases left in between. The germline gives CDR1 SGDLS, CDR2 YYNGEE. This CDR3 reads CASSGRGGKAIHTQYF. The CDR3 nucleotides are TGTGCCAGCAGCGGACGAGGGGGAAAAGCAATTCATACGCAGTATTTT.

This chain uses TRBV7-9 with TRBJ1-2, with D uncertain. V was pared by 1 base and J by 7 bases, with 10 bases between. The CDR3 contains 13 residues. The germline V gene has CDR1 SEHNR and CDR2 FQNEAQ (reference sequence). CDR3 region: CASSLGGSSGYTF. CDR3 DNA: TGTGCCAGCAGCTTAGGAGGGAGTAGTGGCTACACCTTC.

The chain uses TRBV5-5 and TRBJ2-3; TRBD2 agrees at 11 bases. The V and J ends lost 4 bases and 4 bases, in that order; junction bases with no gene match: 11. The CDR3 is 17 amino acids. Germline values: CDR1 SGHKS, CDR2 YYEKEE (reference sequence). Written as DNA, the CDR3 is TGTGCCAGCAGCCGCCAGCCCCTAGCGGGGGGACCAGATACGCAGTATTTT. This codes for CASSRQPLAGGPDTQYF.

This chain uses TRBV5-8 with TRBJ1-4; a possible D gene is TRBD1 (5 bases). The CDR3 has 15 amino acids. V was cut by 3 bases and J by 11 bases, with 20 bases left in between. From germline, CDR1 is SGHTS and CDR2 YDEGEE. In nucleotides, the CDR3 is TGTGCCAGCAGCTGGACGTCGGGACGACTGGGGAAACTGTTTTTT. Its protein is CASSWTSGRLGKLFF.

The chain carries TRBV7-2 and TRBJ1-2, with D possibly matching TRBD1 (6 bases). Germline V gene lookup returns CDR1 SGHTA and CDR2 FQGNSA. The CDR3 contains 14 residues. The ends were cut back, 5 bases at V and 3 bases at J, with 13 bases in the middle. The CDR3 loop reads CASSPGGRDYGYTF. CDR3 in DNA: TGTGCCAGCAGCCCGGGGGGCAGGGACTATGGCTACACCTTC.

J is TRBJ2-1 and V is TRBV6-6, with a weak D call TRBD2 (6 bases). The V gene lost 10 bases and the J gene lost 9 bases, with 22 bases spanning the gap. The CDR3 loop spans 14 amino acids. The V gene's germline CDR1 is MNHNY and CDR2 SVGAGI (reference sequence). CDR3 in amino acids: CATNSGVALIEQFF. For the CDR3, the DNA is TGTGCCACAAACTCGGGGGTAGCGTTAATTGAGCAGTTCTTC.

This chain uses TRBV6-5 with TRBJ2-2; D remains unclear. Germline-derived CDR1 and CDR2 are MNHEY and SVGAGI. V was shortened by 6 bases and J by 5 bases, with 10 bases between the two germline ends. The CDR3 has 13 amino acids. This CDR3 reads CASSYTRTGELFF. DNA for the CDR3: TGTGCCAGCAGCTACACCCGGACCGGGGAGCTGTTTTTT.

The chain employs TRBV28 and TRBJ1-1; no clear D. Germline loops: CDR1 MDHEN, CDR2 SYDVKM. The V and J ends lost 6 bases and 1 base respectively, with 6 bases between them. The CDR3 consists of 12 residues. The CDR3 bases are TGTGCCAGCAGCCCTTCGAACACTGAAGCTTTCTTT. This codes for CASSPSNTEAFF.

The chain uses TRBV9 and TRBJ1-1; no reliable D call. The CDR3 consists of 12 residues. V lost 0 bases to trimming and J lost 6 bases, with 6 bases between them. Germline CDR1 and CDR2: SGDLS and YYNGEE. CDR3 in amino acids: CASSVGGAEAFF. In nucleotides, the CDR3 is TGTGCCAGCAGCGTAGGTGGGGCTGAAGCTTTCTTT.

The chain employs TRBV6-4 and TRBJ1-1; the D gene is possibly TRBD1 (5 bases). The germline V gene has CDR1 MRHNA and CDR2 SNTAGT. Trimming shortened V by 2 bases and J by 5 bases, and 9 bases separated the two germline ends. There are 13 residues in the CDR3. CDR3 nucleotide sequence: TGTGCCAGCAGTGACGAAGCAGGGACTGAAGCTTTCTTT. As protein: CASSDEAGTEAFF.